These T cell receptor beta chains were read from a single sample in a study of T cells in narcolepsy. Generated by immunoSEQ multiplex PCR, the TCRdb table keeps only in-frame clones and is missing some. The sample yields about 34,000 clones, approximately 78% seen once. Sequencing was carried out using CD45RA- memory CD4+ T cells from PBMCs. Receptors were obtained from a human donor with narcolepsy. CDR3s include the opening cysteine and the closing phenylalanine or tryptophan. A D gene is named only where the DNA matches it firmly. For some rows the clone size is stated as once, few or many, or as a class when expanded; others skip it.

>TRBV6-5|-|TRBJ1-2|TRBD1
TGTGCCAGCACGAGTAGGGACAGGGAGGGCTACACCTTC
CASTSRDREGYTF
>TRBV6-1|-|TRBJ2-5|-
TGTGCCAGCAGTCCCCCGGACTGGTACCAAGAGACCCAGTACTTC
CASSPPDWYQETQYF
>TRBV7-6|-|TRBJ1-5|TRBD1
TGTGCCAGCAGCTTTGGGACAGGGACCCCCCAGCATTTT
CASSFGTGTPQHF
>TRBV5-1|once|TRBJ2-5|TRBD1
TGCGCCAGCAGCTTGGGGACAGGGTGGGGAGAGACCCAGTACTTC
CASSLGTGWGETQYF
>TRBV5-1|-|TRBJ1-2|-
TGCGCCAGCAGCATGGGGACGGCCCATGGCTACACCTTC
CASSMGTAHGYTF
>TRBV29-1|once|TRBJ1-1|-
TGCAGCGTGAGGGGAAGAGGAGGCGACACTGAAGCTTTCTTT
CSVRGRGGDTEAFF
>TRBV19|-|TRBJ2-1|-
TGTGCCAGTAGTATCCGGAGCTACAATGAGCAGTTCTTC
CASSIRSYNEQFF
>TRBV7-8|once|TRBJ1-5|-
TGTGCCAGCAGCCGCCGGGCCGTACGTATTATTAGCAATCAGCCCCAGCATTTT
CASSRRAVRIISNQPQHF
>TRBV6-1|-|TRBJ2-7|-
TGTGCCAGCAGTGAATATGCAATCTACGAGCAGTACTTC
CASSEYAIYEQYF
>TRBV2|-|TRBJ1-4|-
TGTGCCAGCAGTGAGCTTCGGGGGACGGGTGAAAAACTGTTTTTT
CASSELRGTGEKLFF
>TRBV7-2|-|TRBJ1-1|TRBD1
TGTGCCAGCAGCCGCTCAGGGGGCGAGAACGCGGAAGCTTTCTTT
CASSRSGGENAEAFF
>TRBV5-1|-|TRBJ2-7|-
TGCGCCAGAAAAAGGGGTTCCTACGAGCAGTACTTC
CARKRGSYEQYF
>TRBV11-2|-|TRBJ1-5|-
TGTGCCAGCAGCTTAGTGTCAGGGCAGCCCCAGCATTTT
CASSLVSGQPQHF
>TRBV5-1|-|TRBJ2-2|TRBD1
TGCGCCAGCAGTAATACCGGGACAGGGAGCACCGGGGAGCTGTTTTTT
CASSNTGTGSTGELFF
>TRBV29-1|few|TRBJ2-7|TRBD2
TGCAGCGTTGACTTCAGCGGGAACTACGAGCAGTACTTC
CSVDFSGNYEQYF
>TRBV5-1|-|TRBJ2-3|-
TGCGCCAGCTCCCCCGGGGGCTTACCCACAGATACGCAGTATTTT
CASSPGGLPTDTQYF
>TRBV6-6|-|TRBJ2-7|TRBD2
TGTGCCAGCACCGACGGGGGGAAGAAGAACGAGCAGTACTTC
CASTDGGKKNEQYF
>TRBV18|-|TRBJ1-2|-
TGTGCCAGCTCACCGGGACAAACAAGACTGGGGGGCTACACCTTC
CASSPGQTRLGGYTF
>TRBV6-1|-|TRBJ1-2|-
TGTGCCAGCAGTGATATTGGAGACTATGGCTACACCTTC
CASSDIGDYGYTF
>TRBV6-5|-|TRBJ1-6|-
TGTGCCAGCAGAGTTTTTGGGTCGCCCCTCCACTTT
CASRVFGSPLHF
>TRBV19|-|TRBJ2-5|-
TGTGCCAGTAGCAGCCAGGGAGACCAAGAGACCCAGTACTTC
CASSSQGDQETQYF
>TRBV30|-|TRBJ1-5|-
TGTGCCTGGAGTTCCGGGTTTAACAATCAGCCCCAGCATTTT
CAWSSGFNNQPQHF
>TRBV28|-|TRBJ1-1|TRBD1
TGTGCCAGCACCAAAAGGACAGGGGGTACTGAAGCTTTCTTT
CASTKRTGGTEAFF
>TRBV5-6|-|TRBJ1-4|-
TGTGCCAGCAGCTTGAGACAGCGGGCAACTAATGAAAAACTGTTTTTT
CASSLRQRATNEKLFF
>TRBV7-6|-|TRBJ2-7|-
TGTGCCAGCAGCTTAGATCAGGGTTTCTCCTACGAGCAGTACTTC
CASSLDQGFSYEQYF
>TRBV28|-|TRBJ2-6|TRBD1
TGTGCCAGCACCCTAGGGGGCGCTGGGGCCAACGTCCTGACTTTC
CASTLGGAGANVLTF
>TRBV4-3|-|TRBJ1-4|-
TGCGCCAGCAGCCAAGATCTCGGCGCAACTAATGAAAAACTGTTTTTT
CASSQDLGATNEKLFF
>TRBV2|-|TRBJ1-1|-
TGTGCCAGCAGTCAGAAGCCCAGGTACTTTGAAGGGGAAGGAGGCACTGAAGCTTTCTTT
CASSQKPRYFEGEGGTEAFF
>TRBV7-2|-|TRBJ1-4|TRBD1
TGTGCCAGCAAACAGGGGTTGGGGGAAAAACTGTTTTTT
CASKQGLGEKLFF